The T cell receptor (beta chain) under discussion was sequenced for a study of T cell repertoires in cytomegalovirus infection. Study in general: CMV infection and matching HLA type were both indicated by public TCR beta signatures. Whole-study findings and limits: HLA-C-restricted CMV clonotypes gave the most frequent clonotype in two of eight donors.

TCRdb re-called the reads through MiXCR, storing one row per CDR3 protein. The sample contains tens of thousands of distinct CDR3 sequences, about 4% of which appear only once. There are many counts of this clonotype. The target antigen is unknown. Source material: PBMCs. This receptor was identified in a human donor in good health (CMV status not recorded). Some clones in this sample may be carry-over from other donors' samples.

The CDR3 reads CASSPIRGPGGTQYF. In DNA form, the CDR3 reads TGTGCCAGCAGCCCCATCAGGGGCCCCGGGGGGACCCAGTACTTC. The rearrangement uses TRBV7-2 and TRBJ2-5; D tentatively reads TRBD1 or TRBD2 (6 bases each). Trimming removed 5 bases from V and 7 bases from J, with 20 bases in between. This CDR3 has 15 residues. Germline CDR1 is SGHTA and CDR2 is FQGNSA.